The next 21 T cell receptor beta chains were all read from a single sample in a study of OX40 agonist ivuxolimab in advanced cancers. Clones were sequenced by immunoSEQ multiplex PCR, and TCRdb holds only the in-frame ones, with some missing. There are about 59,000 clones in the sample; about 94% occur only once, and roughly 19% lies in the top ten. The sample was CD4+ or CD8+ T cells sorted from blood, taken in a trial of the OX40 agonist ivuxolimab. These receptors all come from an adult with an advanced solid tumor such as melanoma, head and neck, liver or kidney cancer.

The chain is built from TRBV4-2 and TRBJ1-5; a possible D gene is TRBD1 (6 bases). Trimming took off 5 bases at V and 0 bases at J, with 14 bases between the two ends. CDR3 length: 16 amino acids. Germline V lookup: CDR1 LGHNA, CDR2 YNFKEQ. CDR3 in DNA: TGTGCCAGCAGCTTGGGGACATCCTATAGCAATCAGCCCCAGCATTTT. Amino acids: CASSLGTSYSNQPQHF.

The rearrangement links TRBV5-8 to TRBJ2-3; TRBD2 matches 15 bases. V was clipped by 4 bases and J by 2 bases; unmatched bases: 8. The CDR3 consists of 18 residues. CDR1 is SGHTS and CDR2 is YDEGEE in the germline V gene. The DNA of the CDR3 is TGTGCCAGCAGCATCGGGACTAGCGGGAGGCCCACCACAGATACGCAGTATTTT. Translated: CASSIGTSGRPTTDTQYF.

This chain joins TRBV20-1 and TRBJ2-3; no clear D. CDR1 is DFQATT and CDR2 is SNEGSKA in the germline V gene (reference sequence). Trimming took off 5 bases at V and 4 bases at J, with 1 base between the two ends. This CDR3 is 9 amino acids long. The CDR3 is CSAPDTQYF. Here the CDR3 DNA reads TGCAGTGCTCCAGATACGCAGTATTTT.

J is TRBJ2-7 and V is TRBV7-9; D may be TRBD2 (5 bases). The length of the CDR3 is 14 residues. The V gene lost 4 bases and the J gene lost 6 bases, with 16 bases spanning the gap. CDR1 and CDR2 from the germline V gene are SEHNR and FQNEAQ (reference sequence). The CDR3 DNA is TGTGCCAGCAGCTCCGACGGACCGGGGAGCGAGCAGTACTTC. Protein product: CASSSDGPGSEQYF.

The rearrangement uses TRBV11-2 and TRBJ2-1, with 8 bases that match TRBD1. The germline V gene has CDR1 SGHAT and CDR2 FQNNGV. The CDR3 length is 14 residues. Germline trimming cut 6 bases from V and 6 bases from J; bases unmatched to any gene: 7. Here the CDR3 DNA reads TGTGCCAGCAGACCCGGACAGGGCTCCAATGAGCAGTTCTTC. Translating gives CASRPGQGSNEQFF.

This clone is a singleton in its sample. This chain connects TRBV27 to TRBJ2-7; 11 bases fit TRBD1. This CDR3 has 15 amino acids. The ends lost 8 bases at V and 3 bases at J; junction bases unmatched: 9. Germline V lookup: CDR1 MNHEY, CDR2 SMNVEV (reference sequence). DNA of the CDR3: TGTGCCAGCCGCTTGACCGGGACAGGGGGCTACGAGCAGTACTTC. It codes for CASRLTGTGGYEQYF.

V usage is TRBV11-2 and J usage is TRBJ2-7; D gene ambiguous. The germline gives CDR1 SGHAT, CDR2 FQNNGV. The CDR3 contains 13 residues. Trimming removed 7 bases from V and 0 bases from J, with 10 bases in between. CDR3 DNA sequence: TGTGCCAGCAATTCTCTAGTCTCCTACGAGCAGTACTTC. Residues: CASNSLVSYEQYF.

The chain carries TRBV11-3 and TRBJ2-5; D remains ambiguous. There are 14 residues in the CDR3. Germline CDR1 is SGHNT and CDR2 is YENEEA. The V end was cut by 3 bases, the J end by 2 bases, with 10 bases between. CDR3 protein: CASSFSNQQETQYF. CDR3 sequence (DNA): TGTGCCAGCAGCTTTTCTAACCAACAAGAGACCCAGTACTTC.

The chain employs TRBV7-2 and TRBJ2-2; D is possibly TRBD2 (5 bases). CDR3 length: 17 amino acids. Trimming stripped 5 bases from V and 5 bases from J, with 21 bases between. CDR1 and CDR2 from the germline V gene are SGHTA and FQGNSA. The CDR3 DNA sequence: TGTGCCAGCAGCGGGTTCGGTCCGGGAATACCTACCGGGGAGCTGTTTTTT. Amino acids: CASSGFGPGIPTGELFF.

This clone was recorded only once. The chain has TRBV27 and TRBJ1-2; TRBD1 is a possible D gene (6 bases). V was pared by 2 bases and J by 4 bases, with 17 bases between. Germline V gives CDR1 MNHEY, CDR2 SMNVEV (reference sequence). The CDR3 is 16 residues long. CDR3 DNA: TGTGCCAGCAGTTTACGCACCAGGGGAGGTGGCTATGGCTACACCTTC. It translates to CASSLRTRGGGYGYTF.

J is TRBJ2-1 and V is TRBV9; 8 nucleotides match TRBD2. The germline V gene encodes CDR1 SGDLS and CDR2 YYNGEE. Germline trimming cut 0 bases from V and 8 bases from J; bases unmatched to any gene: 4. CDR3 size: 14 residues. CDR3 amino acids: CASSVVGAGDEQFF. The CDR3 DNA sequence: TGTGCCAGCAGCGTAGTTGGAGCGGGAGATGAGCAGTTCTTC.

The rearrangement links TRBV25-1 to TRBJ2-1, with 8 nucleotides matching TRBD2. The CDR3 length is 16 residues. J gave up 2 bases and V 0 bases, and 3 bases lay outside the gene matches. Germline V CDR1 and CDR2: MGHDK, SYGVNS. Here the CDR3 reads CASSEYGSGTYNEQFF. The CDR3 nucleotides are TGTGCCAGCAGTGAATATGGTAGCGGGACCTACAATGAGCAGTTCTTC.

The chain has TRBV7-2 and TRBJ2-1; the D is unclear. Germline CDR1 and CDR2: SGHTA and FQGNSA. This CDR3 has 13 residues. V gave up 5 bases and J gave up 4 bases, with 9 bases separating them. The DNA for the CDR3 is TGTGCCAGCAGCCTAACAGAGTACAATGAGCAGTTCTTC. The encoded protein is CASSLTEYNEQFF.

The CDR3 nucleotides read TGCGCCAGCAGCTTTGGGGGCTCCTACGAGCAGTACTTC. Protein product: CASSFGGSYEQYF. The V call is TRBV5-1, the J call TRBJ2-7, with D possibly called TRBD1 or TRBD2 (5 bases each). The CDR3 totals 13 residues. From germline, CDR1 is SGHRS and CDR2 YFSETQ. The ends were cut back, 2 bases at V and 0 bases at J, with 6 bases in the middle.

CDR3 amino acids: CASSDGVNTGELFF. For the CDR3, the DNA is TGTGCCAGCAGTGACGGTGTGAACACCGGGGAGCTGTTTTTT. The chain links TRBV6-4 to TRBJ2-2, with D hard to call. The CDR3 spans 14 residues. The V gene's germline CDR1 is MRHNA and CDR2 SNTAGT. The V end was cut by 2 bases, the J end by 1 base, with 5 bases between.

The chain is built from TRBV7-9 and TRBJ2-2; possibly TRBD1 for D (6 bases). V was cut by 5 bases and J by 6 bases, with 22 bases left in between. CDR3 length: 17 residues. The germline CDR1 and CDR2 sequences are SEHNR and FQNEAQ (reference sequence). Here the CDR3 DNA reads TGTGCCAGCAGCCCAAACGTGGGGACATACGGATCCGGGGAGCTGTTTTTT. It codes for CASSPNVGTYGSGELFF.

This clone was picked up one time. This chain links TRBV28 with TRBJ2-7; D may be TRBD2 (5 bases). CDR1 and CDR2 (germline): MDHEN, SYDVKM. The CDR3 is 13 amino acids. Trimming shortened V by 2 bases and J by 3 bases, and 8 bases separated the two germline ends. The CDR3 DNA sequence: TGTGCCAGCAGTTTAGGACGGGGCTACGAGCAGTACTTC. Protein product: CASSLGRGYEQYF. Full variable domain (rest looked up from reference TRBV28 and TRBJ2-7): DVKVTQSSRYLVKRTGEKVFLECVQDMDHENMFWYRQDPGLGLRLIYFSYDVKMKEKGDIPEGYSVSREKKERFSLILESASTNQTSMYLCASSLGRGYEQYFGPGTRLTVT.

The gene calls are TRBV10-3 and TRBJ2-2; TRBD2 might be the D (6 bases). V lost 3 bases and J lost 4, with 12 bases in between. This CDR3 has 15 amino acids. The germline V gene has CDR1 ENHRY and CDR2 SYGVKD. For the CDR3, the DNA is TGTGCCATCAGTGACTCGGACTACCCCACCGGGGAGCTGTTTTTT. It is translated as CAISDSDYPTGELFF.

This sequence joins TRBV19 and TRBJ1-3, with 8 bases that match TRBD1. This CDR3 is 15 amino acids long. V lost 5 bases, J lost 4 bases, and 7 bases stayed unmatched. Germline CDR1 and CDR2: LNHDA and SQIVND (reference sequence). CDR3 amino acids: CASSAGQGSGNTIYF. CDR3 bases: TGTGCCAGTAGTGCTGGACAGGGCTCCGGAAACACCATATATTTT.

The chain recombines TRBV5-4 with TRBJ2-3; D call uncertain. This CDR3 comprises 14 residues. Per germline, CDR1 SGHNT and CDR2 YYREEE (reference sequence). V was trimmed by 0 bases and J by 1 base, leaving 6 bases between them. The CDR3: CASSLVWGTDTQYF. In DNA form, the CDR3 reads TGTGCCAGCAGCTTGGTCTGGGGCACAGATACGCAGTATTTT.

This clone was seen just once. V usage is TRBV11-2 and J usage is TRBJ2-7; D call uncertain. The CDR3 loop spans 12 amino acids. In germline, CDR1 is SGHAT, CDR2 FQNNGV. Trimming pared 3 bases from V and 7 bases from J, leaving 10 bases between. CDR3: CASSLDSREQYF. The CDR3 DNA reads TGTGCCAGCAGCTTGGATTCACGGGAGCAGTACTTC. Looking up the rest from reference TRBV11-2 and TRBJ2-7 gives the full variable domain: EAGVAQSPRYKIIEKRQSVAFWCNPISGHATLYWYQQILGQGPKLLIQFQNNGVVDDSQLPKDRFSAERLKGVDSTLKIQPAKLEDSAVYLCASSLDSREQYFGPGTRLTVT.